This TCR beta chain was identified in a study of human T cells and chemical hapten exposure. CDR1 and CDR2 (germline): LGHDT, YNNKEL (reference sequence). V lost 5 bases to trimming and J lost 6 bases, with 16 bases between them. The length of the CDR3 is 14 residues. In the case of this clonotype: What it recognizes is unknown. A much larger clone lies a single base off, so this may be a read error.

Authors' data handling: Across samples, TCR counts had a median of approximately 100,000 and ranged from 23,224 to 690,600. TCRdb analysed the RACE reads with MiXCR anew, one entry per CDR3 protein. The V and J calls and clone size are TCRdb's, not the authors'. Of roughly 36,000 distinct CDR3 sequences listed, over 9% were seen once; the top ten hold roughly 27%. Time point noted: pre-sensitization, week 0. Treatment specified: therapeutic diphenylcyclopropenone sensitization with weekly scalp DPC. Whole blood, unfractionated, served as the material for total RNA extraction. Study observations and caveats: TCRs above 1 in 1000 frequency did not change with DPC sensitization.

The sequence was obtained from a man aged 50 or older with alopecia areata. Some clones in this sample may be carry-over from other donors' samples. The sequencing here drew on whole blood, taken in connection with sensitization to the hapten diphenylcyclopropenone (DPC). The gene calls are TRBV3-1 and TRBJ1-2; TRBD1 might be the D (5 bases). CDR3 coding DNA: TGTGCCAGCAGCTCACGGGACCAGGCCGATGGCTACACCTTC. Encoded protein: CASSSRDQADGYTF.